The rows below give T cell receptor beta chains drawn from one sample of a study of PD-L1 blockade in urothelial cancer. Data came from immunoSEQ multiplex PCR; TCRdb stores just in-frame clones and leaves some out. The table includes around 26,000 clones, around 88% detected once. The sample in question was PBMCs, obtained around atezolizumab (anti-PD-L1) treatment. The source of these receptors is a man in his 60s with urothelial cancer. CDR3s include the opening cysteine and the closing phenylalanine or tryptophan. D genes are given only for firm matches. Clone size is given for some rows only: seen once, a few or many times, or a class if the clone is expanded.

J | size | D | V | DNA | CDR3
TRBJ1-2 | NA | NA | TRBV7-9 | TGTGCCAGCGGCCGGGGGGCCTACTATGGCTACACCTTC | CASGRGAYYGYTF
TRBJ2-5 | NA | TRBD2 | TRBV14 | TGTGCCAGCAGCCAAGATCGTGGAGCGGGGGTGACCCAGTACTTC | CASSQDRGAGVTQYF
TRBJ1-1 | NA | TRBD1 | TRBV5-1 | TGCGCCAGCAAAGGACAGGGATTATCGACTGAAGCTTTCTTT | CASKGQGLSTEAFF
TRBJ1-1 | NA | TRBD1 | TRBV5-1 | TGCGCCAGCAGCTTCAGGACAGGGAACACTGAAGCTTTCTTT | CASSFRTGNTEAFF
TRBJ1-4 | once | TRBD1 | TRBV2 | TGTGCCAGCAGATCCCGGACAGGAGGGGGGTATACTAATGAAAAACTGTTTTTT | CASRSRTGGGYTNEKLFF
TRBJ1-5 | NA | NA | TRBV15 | TGTGCCACCAGCAGAGTTAAACTGGTCAATCAGCCCCAGCATTTT | CATSRVKLVNQPQHF
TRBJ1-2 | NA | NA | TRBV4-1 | TGCGCCAGCAGCCAAACGGGGGGTCCCTATGGCTACACCTTC | CASSQTGGPYGYTF
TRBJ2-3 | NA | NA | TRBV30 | TGTGCCTGGAGTGCCACAGGTAGCACAGATACGCAGTATTTT | CAWSATGSTDTQYF
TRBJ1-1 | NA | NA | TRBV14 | TGTGCCAGCAGCCAGAGAATCACAGGACACACTGAAGCTTTCTTT | CASSQRITGHTEAFF
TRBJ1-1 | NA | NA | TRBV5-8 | TGTGCCAGCAGCAAAAGAACGGGCACTGAAGCTTTCTTT | CASSKRTGTEAFF
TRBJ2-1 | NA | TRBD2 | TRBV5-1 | TGCGCCAGCAGCGCCACACCTAGCGGGAGTGGCAATGAGCAGTTCTTC | CASSATPSGSGNEQFF
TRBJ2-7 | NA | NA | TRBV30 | TGTGCCTGTTTCTTCCCGGGACAACCCTACGAGCAGTACTTC | CACFFPGQPYEQYF
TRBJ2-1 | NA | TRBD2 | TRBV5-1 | TGCGCCAGCAGCTTGGTTAGCGGGCAAACCTACAATGAGCAGTTCTTC | CASSLVSGQTYNEQFF